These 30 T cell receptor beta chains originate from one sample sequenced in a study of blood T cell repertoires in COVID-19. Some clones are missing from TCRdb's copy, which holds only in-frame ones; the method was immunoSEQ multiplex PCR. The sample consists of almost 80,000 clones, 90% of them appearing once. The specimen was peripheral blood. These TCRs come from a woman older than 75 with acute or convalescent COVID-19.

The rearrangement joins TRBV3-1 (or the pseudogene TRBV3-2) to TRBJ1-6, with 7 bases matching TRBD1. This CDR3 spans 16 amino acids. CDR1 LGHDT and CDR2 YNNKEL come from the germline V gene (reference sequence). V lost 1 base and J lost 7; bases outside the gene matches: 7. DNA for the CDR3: TGTGCCAGCAGCCAAGGGACAGGCCAGGGGAATTCACCCCTCCACTTT. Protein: CASSQGTGQGNSPLHF.

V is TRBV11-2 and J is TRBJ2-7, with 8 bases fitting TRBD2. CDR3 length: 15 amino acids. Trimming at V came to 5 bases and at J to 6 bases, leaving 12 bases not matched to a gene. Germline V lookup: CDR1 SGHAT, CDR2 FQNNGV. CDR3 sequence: CASSPRVGAGGEQYF. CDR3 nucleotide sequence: TGTGCCAGCAGCCCGAGGGTAGGGGCGGGAGGCGAGCAGTACTTC.

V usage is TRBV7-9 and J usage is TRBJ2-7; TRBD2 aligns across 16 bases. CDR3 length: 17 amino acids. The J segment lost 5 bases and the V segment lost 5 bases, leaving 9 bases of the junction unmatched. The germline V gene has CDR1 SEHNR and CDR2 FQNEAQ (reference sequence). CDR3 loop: CASSPRGLAGGRNEQYF. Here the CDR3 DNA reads TGTGCCAGCAGCCCCAGGGGACTAGCGGGAGGGCGGAACGAGCAGTACTTC.

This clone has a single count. CDR3 in DNA: TGTGCCAGCTCACGACGACAGAGCGATCCAAACACCATATATTTT. It is translated as CASSRRQSDPNTIYF. The chain uses TRBV18 and TRBJ1-3; tentatively, D is TRBD1 (5 bases). The CDR3 is made up of 15 amino acids. Trimming left V 4 bases short and J 6 bases short, with 16 bases between. Germline CDR1 is KGHSH and CDR2 is LQKENI.

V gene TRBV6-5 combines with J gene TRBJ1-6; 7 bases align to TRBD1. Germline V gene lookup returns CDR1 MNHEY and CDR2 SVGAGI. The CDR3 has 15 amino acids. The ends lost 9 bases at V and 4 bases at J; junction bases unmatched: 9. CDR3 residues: CASKQGPAYNSPLHF. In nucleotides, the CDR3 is TGTGCCAGTAAACAGGGGCCTGCTTATAATTCACCCCTCCACTTT.

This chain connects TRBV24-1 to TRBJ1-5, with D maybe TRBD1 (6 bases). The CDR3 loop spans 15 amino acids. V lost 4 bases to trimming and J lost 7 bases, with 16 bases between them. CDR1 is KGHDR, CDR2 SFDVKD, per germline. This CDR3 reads CATSEGGARGQPQHF. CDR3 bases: TGTGCCACCAGTGAAGGGGGGGCCCGGGGGCAGCCCCAGCATTTT.

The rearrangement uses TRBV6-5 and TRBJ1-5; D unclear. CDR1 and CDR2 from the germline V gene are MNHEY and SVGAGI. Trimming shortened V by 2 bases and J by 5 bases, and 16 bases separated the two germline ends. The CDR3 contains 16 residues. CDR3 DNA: TGTGCCAGCAGTTACCCAATAGCGAGCGGGGATCAGCCCCAGCATTTT. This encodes CASSYPIASGDQPQHF.

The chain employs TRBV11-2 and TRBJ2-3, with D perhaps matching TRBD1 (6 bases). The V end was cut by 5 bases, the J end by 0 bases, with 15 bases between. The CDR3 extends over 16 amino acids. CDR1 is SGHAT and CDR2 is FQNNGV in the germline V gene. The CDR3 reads CASSPSRQASTDTQYF. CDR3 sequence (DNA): TGTGCCAGCAGCCCAAGCCGACAGGCTAGCACAGATACGCAGTATTTT.

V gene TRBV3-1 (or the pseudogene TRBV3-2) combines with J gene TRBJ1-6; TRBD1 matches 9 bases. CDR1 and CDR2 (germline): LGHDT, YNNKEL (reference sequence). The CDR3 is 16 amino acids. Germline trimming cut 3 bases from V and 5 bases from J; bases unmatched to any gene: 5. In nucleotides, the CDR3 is TGTGCCAGCAGCCACACAGGGGGCATCGATAATTCACCCCTCCACTTT. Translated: CASSHTGGIDNSPLHF.

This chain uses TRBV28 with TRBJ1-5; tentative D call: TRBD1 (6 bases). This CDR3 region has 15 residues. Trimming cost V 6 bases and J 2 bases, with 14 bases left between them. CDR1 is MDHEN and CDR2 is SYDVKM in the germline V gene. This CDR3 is CASSLPGARNQPQHF. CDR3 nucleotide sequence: TGTGCCAGCAGCCTCCCAGGGGCGCGCAATCAGCCCCAGCATTTT.

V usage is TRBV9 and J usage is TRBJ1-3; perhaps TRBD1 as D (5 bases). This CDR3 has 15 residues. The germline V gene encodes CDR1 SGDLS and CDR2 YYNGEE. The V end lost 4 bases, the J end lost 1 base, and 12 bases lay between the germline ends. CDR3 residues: CASSTRGGSGNTIYF. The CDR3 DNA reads TGTGCCAGCAGCACCCGGGGGGGGTCTGGAAACACCATATATTTT.

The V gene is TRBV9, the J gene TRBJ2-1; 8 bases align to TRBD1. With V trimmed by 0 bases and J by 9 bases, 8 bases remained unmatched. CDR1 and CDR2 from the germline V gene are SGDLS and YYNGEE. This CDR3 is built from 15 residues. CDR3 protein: CASSVVGQGLGEQFF. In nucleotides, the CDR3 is TGTGCCAGCAGCGTAGTTGGACAGGGTCTGGGTGAGCAGTTCTTC.

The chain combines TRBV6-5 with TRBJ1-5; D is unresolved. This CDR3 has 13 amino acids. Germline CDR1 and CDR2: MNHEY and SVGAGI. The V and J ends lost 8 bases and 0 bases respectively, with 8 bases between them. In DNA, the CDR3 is TGTGCCAGCCGATCGGGTAGCAATCAGCCCCAGCATTTT. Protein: CASRSGSNQPQHF.

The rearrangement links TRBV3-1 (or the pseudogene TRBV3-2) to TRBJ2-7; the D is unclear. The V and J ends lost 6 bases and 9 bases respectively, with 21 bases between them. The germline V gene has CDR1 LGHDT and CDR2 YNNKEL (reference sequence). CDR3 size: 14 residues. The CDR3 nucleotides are TGTGCCAGCAGTAAAACCCATAGATTCCAGGTGCAGTACTTC. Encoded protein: CASSKTHRFQVQYF.

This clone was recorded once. This CDR3 is CASSFASGLAGGTGELFF. The DNA for the CDR3 is TGTGCCAGCAGCTTTGCATCGGGACTAGCGGGAGGAACCGGGGAGCTGTTTTTT. The chain couples TRBV12-1 to TRBJ2-2; the table calls TRBD2, which could not be checked here. TRBV12-1 is a listed pseudogene. There are 18 residues in the CDR3.

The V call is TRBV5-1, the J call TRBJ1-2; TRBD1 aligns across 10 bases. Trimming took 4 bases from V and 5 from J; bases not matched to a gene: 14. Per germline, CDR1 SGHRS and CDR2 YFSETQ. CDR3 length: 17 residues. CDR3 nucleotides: TGCGCCAGCAGCCCGGGACAGGGGCACCTGGACGCGTATGGCTACACCTTC. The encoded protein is CASSPGQGHLDAYGYTF.

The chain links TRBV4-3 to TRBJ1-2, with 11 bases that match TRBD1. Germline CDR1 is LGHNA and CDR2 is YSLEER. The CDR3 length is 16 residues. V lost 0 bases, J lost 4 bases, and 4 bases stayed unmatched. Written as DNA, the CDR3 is TGCGCCAGCAGCCAAGATACCGGGACAGGGGGCTATGGCTACACCTTC. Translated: CASSQDTGTGGYGYTF.

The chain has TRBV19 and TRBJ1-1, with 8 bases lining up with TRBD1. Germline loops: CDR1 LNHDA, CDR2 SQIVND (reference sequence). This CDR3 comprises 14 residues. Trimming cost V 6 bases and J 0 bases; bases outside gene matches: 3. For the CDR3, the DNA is TGTGCCAGTAGGCAGGGGGCCCTGAACACTGAAGCTTTCTTT. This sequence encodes CASRQGALNTEAFF. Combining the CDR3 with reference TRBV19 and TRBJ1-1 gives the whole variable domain DGGITQSPKYLFRKEGQNVTLSCEQNLNHDAMYWYRQDPGQGLRLIYYSQIVNDFQKGDIAEGYSVSREKKESFPLTVTSAQKNPTAFYLCASRQGALNTEAFFGQGTRLTVV.

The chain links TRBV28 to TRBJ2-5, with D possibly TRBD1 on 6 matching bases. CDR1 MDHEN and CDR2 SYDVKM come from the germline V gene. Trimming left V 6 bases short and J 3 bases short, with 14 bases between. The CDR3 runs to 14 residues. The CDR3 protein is CASSRGQGEETQYF. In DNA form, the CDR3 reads TGTGCCAGCAGCCGGGGACAAGGAGAAGAGACCCAGTACTTC.

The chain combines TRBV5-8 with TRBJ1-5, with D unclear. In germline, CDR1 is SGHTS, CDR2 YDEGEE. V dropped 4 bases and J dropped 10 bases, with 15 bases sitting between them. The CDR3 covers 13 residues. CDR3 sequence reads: CASSTDSAFPQHF. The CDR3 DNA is TGTGCCAGCAGCACGGACTCGGCCTTTCCCCAGCATTTT.

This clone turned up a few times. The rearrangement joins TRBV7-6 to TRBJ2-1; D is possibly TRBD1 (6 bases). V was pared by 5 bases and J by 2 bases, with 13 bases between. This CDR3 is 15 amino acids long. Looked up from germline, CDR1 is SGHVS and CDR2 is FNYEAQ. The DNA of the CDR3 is TGTGCCAGCAGCGTTTCAGGGGTTGCCTACAATGAGCAGTTCTTC. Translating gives CASSVSGVAYNEQFF.

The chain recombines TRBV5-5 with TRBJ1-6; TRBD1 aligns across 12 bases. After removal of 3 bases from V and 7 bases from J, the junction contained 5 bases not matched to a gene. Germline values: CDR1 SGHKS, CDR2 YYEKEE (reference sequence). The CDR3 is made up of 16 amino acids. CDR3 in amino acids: CASSSRGQGANSPLHF. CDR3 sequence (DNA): TGTGCCAGCAGCTCCCGGGGACAGGGGGCGAATTCACCCCTCCACTTT.

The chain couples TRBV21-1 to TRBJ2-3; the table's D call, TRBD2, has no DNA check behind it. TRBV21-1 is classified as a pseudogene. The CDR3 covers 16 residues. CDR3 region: CARENNGLASWDTQYF. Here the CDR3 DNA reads TGTGCCAGAGAAAATAATGGACTAGCGAGTTGGGATACGCAGTATTTT.

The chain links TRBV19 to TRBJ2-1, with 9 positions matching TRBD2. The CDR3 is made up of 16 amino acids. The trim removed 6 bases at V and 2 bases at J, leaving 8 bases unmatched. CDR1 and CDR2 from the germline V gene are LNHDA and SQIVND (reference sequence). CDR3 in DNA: TGTGCCAGTAGAACCGTTAGCGGGAGAACCTACAATGAGCAGTTCTTC. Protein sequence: CASRTVSGRTYNEQFF.

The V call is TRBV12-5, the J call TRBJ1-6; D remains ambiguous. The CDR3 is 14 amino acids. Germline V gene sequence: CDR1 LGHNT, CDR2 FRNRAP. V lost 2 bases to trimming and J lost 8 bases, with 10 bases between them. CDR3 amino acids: CASGLLGRDSPLHF. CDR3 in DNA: TGTGCTAGTGGTTTGCTGGGGAGAGATTCACCCCTCCACTTT.

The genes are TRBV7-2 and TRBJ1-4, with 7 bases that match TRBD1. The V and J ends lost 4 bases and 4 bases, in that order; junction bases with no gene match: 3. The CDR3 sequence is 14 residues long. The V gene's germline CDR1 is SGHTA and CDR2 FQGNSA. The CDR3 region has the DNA TGTGCCAGCAGCTACAGGGGAGGTAATGAAAAACTGTTTTTT. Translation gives CASSYRGGNEKLFF.

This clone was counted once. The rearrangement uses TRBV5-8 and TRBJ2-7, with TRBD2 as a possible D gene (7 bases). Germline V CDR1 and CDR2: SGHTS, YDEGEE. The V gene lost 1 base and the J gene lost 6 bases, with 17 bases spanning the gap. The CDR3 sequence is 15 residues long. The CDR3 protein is CASSLIGGGRLEQYF. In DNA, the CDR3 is TGTGCCAGCAGCTTGATCGGCGGGGGCCGCCTCGAGCAGTACTTC.

The CDR3 spells CAISEKQMNTEAFF. DNA of the CDR3: TGTGCCATCAGTGAGAAACAGATGAACACTGAAGCTTTCTTT. The genes are TRBV10-3 and TRBJ1-1; D is ambiguous. The V and J ends lost 2 bases and 0 bases respectively, with 7 bases between them. Germline V gene lookup returns CDR1 ENHRY and CDR2 SYGVKD. There are 14 residues in the CDR3.

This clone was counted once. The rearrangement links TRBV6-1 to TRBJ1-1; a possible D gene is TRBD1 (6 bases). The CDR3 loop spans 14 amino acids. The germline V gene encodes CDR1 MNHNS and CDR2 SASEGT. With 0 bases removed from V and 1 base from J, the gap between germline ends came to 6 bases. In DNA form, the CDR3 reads TGTGCCAGCAGTGAAGCACAGGGGAACACTGAAGCTTTCTTT. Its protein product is CASSEAQGNTEAFF.

The chain's CDR3 is CATSGQGLAGSPLTQYF. DNA for the CDR3: TGTGCCACCTCTGGACAGGGACTAGCGGGATCCCCTCTTACGCAGTATTTT. This chain connects TRBV24-1 to TRBJ2-3, with 13 bases matching TRBD2. Losses at the gene ends were 9 bases for V and 8 bases for J; bases not matched to a gene: 16. The CDR3 is 17 residues long. From germline, CDR1 is KGHDR and CDR2 SFDVKD.